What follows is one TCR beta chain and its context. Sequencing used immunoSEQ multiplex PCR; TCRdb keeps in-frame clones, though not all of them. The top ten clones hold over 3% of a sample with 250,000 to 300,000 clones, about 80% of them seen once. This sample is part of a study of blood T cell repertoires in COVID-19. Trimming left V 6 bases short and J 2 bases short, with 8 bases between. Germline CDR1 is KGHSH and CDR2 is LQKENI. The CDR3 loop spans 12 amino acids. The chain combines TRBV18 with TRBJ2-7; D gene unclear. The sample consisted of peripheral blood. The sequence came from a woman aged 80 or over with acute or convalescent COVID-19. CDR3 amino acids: CASSAGTYEQYF. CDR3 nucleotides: TGTGCCAGCTCCGCAGGTACCTACGAGCAGTACTTC.